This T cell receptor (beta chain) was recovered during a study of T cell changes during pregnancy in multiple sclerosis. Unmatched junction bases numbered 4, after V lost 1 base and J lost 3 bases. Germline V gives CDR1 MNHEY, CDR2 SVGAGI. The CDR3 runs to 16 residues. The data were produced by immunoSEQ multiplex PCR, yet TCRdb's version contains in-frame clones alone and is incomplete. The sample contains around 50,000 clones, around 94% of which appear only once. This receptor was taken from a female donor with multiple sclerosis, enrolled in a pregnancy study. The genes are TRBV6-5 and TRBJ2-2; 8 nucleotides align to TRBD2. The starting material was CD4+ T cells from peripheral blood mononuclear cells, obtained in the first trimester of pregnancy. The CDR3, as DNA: TGTGCCAGCAGTTACTTCGGGGGGGCCGACACCGGGGAGCTGTTTTTT. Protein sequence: CASSYFGGADTGELFF.